This TCR beta chain is from a study of T cells in Graves' hyperthyroidism and ophthalmopathy. Regions amplified from RNA transcripts were the TCR beta CDR3 regions. A set of HTBI primers served as the primers for a first-round RT-PCR of the TCR CDR3. In TCRdb, the multiplex PCR reads were re-called with MiXCR into one record per CDR3 protein. Of approximately 490,000 distinct CDR3 sequences in the sample, about 22% were seen once. Concerning this clonotype itself: Its antigen is not identified.

Study-wide results and caveats: A median around 5.9 months before onset, the model predicted ophthalmopathy.

There are 15 residues in the CDR3. With V trimmed by 4 bases and J by 8 bases, 9 bases remained unmatched. CDR1 is LGHNA, CDR2 YNFKEQ, per germline. V gene TRBV4-2 combines with J gene TRBJ2-1; TRBD2 matches at 9 bases. Input material: blood. This receptor was identified in a woman in her seventies with Graves' ophthalmopathy. For the CDR3, the DNA is TGTGCCAGCAGCCCGCGGGAGGGAGGTTGGTATGAGCAGTTCTTC. It encodes CASSPREGGWYEQFF.